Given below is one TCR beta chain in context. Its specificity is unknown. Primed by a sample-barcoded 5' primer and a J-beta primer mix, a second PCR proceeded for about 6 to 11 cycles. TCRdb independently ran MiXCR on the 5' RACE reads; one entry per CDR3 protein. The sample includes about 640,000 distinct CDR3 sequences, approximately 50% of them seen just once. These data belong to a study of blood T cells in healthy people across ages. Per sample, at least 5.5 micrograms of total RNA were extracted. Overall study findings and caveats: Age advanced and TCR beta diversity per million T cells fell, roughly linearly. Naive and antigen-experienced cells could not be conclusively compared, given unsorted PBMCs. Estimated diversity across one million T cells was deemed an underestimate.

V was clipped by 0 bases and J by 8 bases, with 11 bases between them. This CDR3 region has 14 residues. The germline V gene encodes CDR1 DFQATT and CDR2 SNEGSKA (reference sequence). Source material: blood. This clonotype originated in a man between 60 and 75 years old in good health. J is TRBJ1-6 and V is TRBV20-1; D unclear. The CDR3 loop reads CSARDPREDSPLHF. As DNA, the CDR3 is TGCAGTGCTAGAGATCCTAGGGAAGATTCACCCCTCCACTTT.